This T cell receptor beta chain was sequenced in a study of memory CD4+ T cells and cytomegalovirus serostatus (dated by TCRdb to 2018 to 2020). Describing the broader study: The 33 healthy Belgian adults in the cohort included 9 who were CMV seropositive and roughly 25 who were CMV seronegative. To replicate a published TCR-based CMV serostatus classifier, the study sequenced CD4+ memory TCRbeta repertoires from a Belgian cohort whose cytomegalovirus serostatus was known. The paper's findings and limits, for the study overall: On the Belgian cohort, the classifier based on the original framework reached a median bootstrapped AUC of approximately 0.94, with a 95% CI of 0.76-1.00. Unlike the original study, which covered naive and memory CD4+ and CD8+ populations, the Belgian study sequenced only CD4+CD45RO+ memory cells. Of 150 to 200 previously reported CMV-associated TCRbeta sequences, approximately 70 appeared in the CD4+ memory repertoires, each in one to five individuals. For predicting CMV serostatus, the median bootstrapped AUC was about 0.96 using the original framework and about 0.9 using a US-trained random forest. The results were read as suggesting that the CMV-associated TCR signature is, for the most part, present in the CD4+ memory repertoire.

Single viable CD3+CD4+CD8-CD45RO+ cells were sorted as memory CD4+ T cells on a FACSAria II. To determine CMV serostatus, a Roche Elecsys assay was used that detects serum IgG against CMV pp150, pp28, p38 and p52. After thawing, total CD4+ T cells were enriched by positive selection with CD4 magnetic microbeads. Samples originated from another study that specifically interrogated the CD4+ T cell memory repertoire. Peripheral blood mononuclear cells were isolated and cryopreserved according to standard operating procedures, and serum was kept at -80 degrees C. CD3-PerCP (BW264/56), CD4-APC (RPA-T4), CD45RO-PE (UCHT1) and CD8-Pacific Orange (3B5) antibodies were used for staining, and non-viable cells were excluded with Sytox blue. The germline V gene supplies CDR1 SGHTS and CDR2 YDEGEE. There are 15 amino acids in the CDR3, from cysteine to phenylalanine inclusive. The sequence is cut down to CDR3 DNA, 45 bases in frame from base 1. V is trimmed back by 4 bases and J by 2 bases, and the junction contains 6 bases that no gene match accounts for.

This clone was counted only a few times. The specificity of this receptor is unknown. No base qualities exist here, and no much larger clone lies one base off it. The Quick-DNA Microprep Kit was used to extract genomic DNA from the sorted cells. Amplification of TCRbeta DNA was done with the immunoSEQ hsTCRbeta kit, following the protocol from the manufacturer. TCRbeta libraries were sequenced on an Illumina MiSeq instrument. Under the source paper's analysis protocol: Removing out-of-frame sequences left 2,204,828 distinct TCRbeta sequences, an average of about 70,000 per individual. Each individual was scored using the number of around 150 previously reported CMV-associated TCRbeta sequences that the individual carried and the total number of productive distinct TCRbeta sequences. A beta-binomial model was reimplemented in Python, and scikit-learn random forests with default parameters were trained on data from the US cohort. On the Belgian cohort, classifier performance was reported as the median AUC, along with percentile confidence intervals, across 10,000 bootstrap iterations. The source is immuneACCESS, and TCRdb retained only in-frame sequences with V and J called. Part of the clones is not carried over; for the studies checked, unresolved V genes explain less than half of this, and the remainder is unexplained. The V and J calls and clone size were taken over from that table, and D and trimming were inferred from the DNA. The sample profile shows under 50,000 clones; approximately 78% of them were found once. The ten largest account for approximately 1% of the sample.

The rearrangement combines TRBV5-8 with TRBJ1-5; TRBD1 fits 7 bases in the junction. The sample taken for sequencing was memory CD4+ T cells from blood. The TCR was taken from an adult in good health and CMV-seronegative. In nucleotides, the sequence is TGTGCCAGCAGCCCCAGGACAGGACGCAATCAGCCCCAGCATTTT. Its protein reads: CASSPRTGRNQPQHF. The variable domain in full, with residues beyond the CDR3 obtained from the reference TRBV5-8 and TRBJ1-5 genes, is EAGVTQSPTHLIKTRGQQATLRCSPISGHTSVYWYQQALGLGLQFLLWYDEGEERNRGNFPPRFSGRQFPNYSSELNVNALELEDSALYLCASSPRTGRNQPQHFGDGTRLSIL.